The T cell receptor (beta chain) described here comes from a study of blood T cell repertoires in COVID-19. Germline V CDR1 and CDR2: SGHNT, YENEEA. V trimming: 3 bases; J trimming: 2 bases; junction bases outside the gene matches: 3. The CDR3 covers 15 residues. Clones were read by immunoSEQ multiplex PCR, and TCRdb kept only the in-frame ones, dropping some. Of about 54,000 clones listed, under 90% are singletons. The receptor was isolated from a man aged 50 to 60 with acute or convalescent COVID-19. The chain couples TRBV11-3 to TRBJ2-5, with 10 nucleotides matching TRBD2. Sequencing was performed on peripheral blood. The CDR3 coding sequence is TGTGCCAGCAGCTTGGGACTAGCGAGACAAGAGACCCAGTACTTC. Translating it yields CASSLGLARQETQYF.